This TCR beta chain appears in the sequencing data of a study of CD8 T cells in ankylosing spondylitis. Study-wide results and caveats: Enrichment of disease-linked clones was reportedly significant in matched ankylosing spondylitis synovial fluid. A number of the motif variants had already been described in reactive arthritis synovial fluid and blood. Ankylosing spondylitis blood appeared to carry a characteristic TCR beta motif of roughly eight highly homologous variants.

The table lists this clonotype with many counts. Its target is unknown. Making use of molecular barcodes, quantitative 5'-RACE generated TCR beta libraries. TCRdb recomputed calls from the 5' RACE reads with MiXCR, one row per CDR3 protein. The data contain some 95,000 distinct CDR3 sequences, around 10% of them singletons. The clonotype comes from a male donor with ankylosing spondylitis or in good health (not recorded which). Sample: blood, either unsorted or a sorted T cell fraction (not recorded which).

The CDR3 DNA follows: TGTGCCAGCAGCCCCACAGGACGAACTAATATGAACACTGAAGCTTTCTTT. Its protein is CASSPTGRTNMNTEAFF. The V and J genes are TRBV5-5 and TRBJ1-1, with D perhaps matching TRBD1 (5 bases). The CDR3 sequence is 17 residues long. Deletions cut 4 bases from V and 0 bases from J, with 19 bases between. Looked up from germline, CDR1 is SGHKS and CDR2 is YYEKEE (reference sequence).